The 24 T cell receptor beta chains given below trace back to one sample, sequenced in a study of cytomegalovirus exposure and HLA in healthy donors. The PCR employed 60 Vbeta primers together with 13 Jbeta primers. Sequencing was performed with immunoSEQ multiplex PCR; in TCRdb, only in-frame clones are kept and a portion is missing. This table holds around 180,000 clones, over 60% found once. The source material was PBMCs. The receptors shown here come from a girl aged 5 to 17 in good health and CMV-seronegative.

This clone was counted a few times. This chain connects TRBV7-9 to TRBJ1-1; a possible D gene is TRBD1 (5 bases). The germline V gene has CDR1 SEHNR and CDR2 FQNEAQ (reference sequence). The CDR3 has 14 amino acids. V lost 1 base to trimming and J lost 2 bases, with 8 bases between them. CDR3 nucleotides: TGTGCCAGCAGCTTAGTAGACAGCAACACTGAAGCTTTCTTT. This sequence encodes CASSLVDSNTEAFF.

This clone occurred once. The rearrangement joins TRBV19 to TRBJ2-7; no clear D. Germline assignment: CDR1 LNHDA and CDR2 SQIVND (reference sequence). The CDR3 runs to 8 residues. The chain's CDR3 is CASSAGSV. The CDR3 nucleotides are TGTGCCAGTAGTGCCGGTTCGGTC.

For the CDR3, the DNA is TGTGCCAGCAGTTACGGGGGACAGGCTAACACTGAAGCTTTCTTT. Protein product: CASSYGGQANTEAFF. V is TRBV6-5 and J is TRBJ1-1; 8 bases agree with TRBD1. The germline CDR1 and CDR2 sequences are MNHEY and SVGAGI. The CDR3 loop spans 15 amino acids. Trimming took 2 bases from V and 2 from J; bases not matched to a gene: 4.

The chain uses TRBV19 and TRBJ2-7, with 8 bases identical to TRBD2. The V segment lost 6 bases and the J segment 6 bases; nucleotides outside the gene matches: 13. Germline CDR1 reads LNHDA; CDR2 reads SQIVND (reference sequence). The CDR3 sequence is 15 residues long. In DNA, the CDR3 is TGTGCCAGTAGCCCGGGGGGGACTAGGACCGGCGAGCAGTACTTC. Translation: CASSPGGTRTGEQYF.

The V gene is TRBV15, the J gene TRBJ2-1; possible D gene TRBD2, 6 bases. The CDR3 loop spans 15 amino acids. Trimming removed 8 bases at V and 7 bases at J, with 21 bases between. CDR1 is LNHNV and CDR2 is YYDKDF in the germline V gene (reference sequence). CDR3 bases: TGTGCCACCGCAGCAGCGAAGACTAGGGATAATGAGCAGTTCTTC. Its protein product is CATAAAKTRDNEQFF.

This chain joins TRBV11-2 and TRBJ1-5, with a tentative D call TRBD1 (5 bases). CDR3 size: 13 residues. Germline lookup yields CDR1 SGHAT and CDR2 FQNNGV. V lost 9 bases and J 4 bases, leaving 13 bases between the germline ends. The CDR3 loop is CASSRVGNQPQHF. The CDR3 region has the DNA TGTGCCAGTTCCAGGGTAGGGAATCAGCCCCAGCATTTT.

J is TRBJ1-2 and V is TRBV9; D possibly corresponds to TRBD1 (6 bases). The CDR3 covers 16 residues. Germline V lookup: CDR1 SGDLS, CDR2 YYNGEE. V was trimmed by 0 bases and J by 2 bases, leaving 14 bases between them. This CDR3 reads CASSVVETGLNYGYTF. CDR3 sequence (DNA): TGTGCCAGCAGCGTAGTGGAAACAGGGCTGAACTATGGCTACACCTTC.

The V gene is TRBV29-1, the J gene TRBJ2-2; TRBD1 aligns across 7 bases. CDR1 is SQVTM, CDR2 ANQGSEA, per germline. The V and J ends lost 3 bases and 5 bases, in that order; junction bases with no gene match: 6. The CDR3 extends over 14 amino acids. The CDR3 DNA is TGCAGCGTTGACCTCTCGACAGGGACCGGGGAGCTGTTTTTT. The encoded protein is CSVDLSTGTGELFF.

This chain links TRBV5-1 with TRBJ2-3; 10 bases are a match to TRBD2. V lost 0 bases, J lost 1 base, and 2 bases stayed unmatched. This CDR3 region has 16 residues. Germline CDR1 is SGHRS and CDR2 is YFSETQ. The CDR3: CASSLALAGGTDTQYF. The CDR3 nucleotides are TGCGCCAGCAGCTTGGCTCTAGCGGGGGGCACAGATACGCAGTATTTT.

The chain carries TRBV6-5 and TRBJ1-6; 8 nucleotides agree with TRBD1. Germline V gene lookup returns CDR1 MNHEY and CDR2 SVGAGI. CDR3 length: 15 residues. After removal of 6 bases from V and 9 bases from J, the junction contained 10 bases not matched to a gene. The CDR3 nucleotides are TGTGCCAGCAGCCGCCTCCAGGGGGCGGGTTCACCCCTCCACTTT. The encoded protein is CASSRLQGAGSPLHF.

V and J are TRBV6-1 and TRBJ1-6; D gene ambiguous. Germline assignment: CDR1 MNHNS and CDR2 SASEGT. This CDR3 region has 16 residues. Trimming cost V 4 bases and J 0 bases, with 10 bases left between them. The CDR3 sequence is CASSGGPSSYNSPLHF. CDR3 bases: TGTGCCAGCAGTGGAGGGCCCAGCTCCTATAATTCACCCCTCCACTTT.

V is TRBV6-5 and J is TRBJ2-7; 11 bases fit TRBD2. This CDR3 has 14 amino acids. Germline V gene data show CDR1 as MNHEY and CDR2 as SVGAGI. V was clipped by 7 bases and J by 7 bases; unmatched bases: 9. The CDR3 coding sequence is TGTGCCAGCAATTCCGGGACTAGCGGAGGGGAGCAGTACTTC. As protein: CASNSGTSGGEQYF.

This chain joins TRBV7-3 and TRBJ2-1; 10 bases align to TRBD2. Germline-derived CDR1 and CDR2 are SGHTA and FQGTGA. CDR3 length: 15 amino acids. V gave up 5 bases and J gave up 4 bases; unmatched junction bases: 5. CDR3 residues: CASSTTSGVYNEQFF. In nucleotides, the CDR3 is TGTGCCAGCAGCACAACTAGCGGGGTTTACAATGAGCAGTTCTTC.

A few counts support this clone. The rearrangement links TRBV27 to TRBJ1-3; no reliable D call. Between the trimmed V and J ends, which lost 6 bases and 1 base, there was a span of 7 bases. From germline, CDR1 is MNHEY and CDR2 SMNVEV (reference sequence). The CDR3 contains 13 residues. The CDR3 region is CASRGGSGNTIYF. The CDR3 coding sequence is TGTGCCAGCAGGGGAGGATCTGGAAACACCATATATTTT.

This rearrangement joins TRBV29-1 to TRBJ2-7; the D is unclear. The CDR3 is made up of 12 amino acids. CDR1 and CDR2 (germline): SQVTM, ANQGSEA. Trimming stripped 7 bases from V and 3 bases from J, with 13 bases between. CDR3 DNA sequence: TGCAGCGCCGGATCAGAGGACTACGAGCAGTACTTC. Its translation is CSAGSEDYEQYF.

The rearrangement joins TRBV4-1 to TRBJ1-2; D may be TRBD1 (6 bases). CDR3 size: 17 residues. V was pared by 3 bases and J by 4 bases, with 21 bases between. CDR1 is MGHRA and CDR2 is YSYEKL in the germline V gene. CDR3 coding DNA: TGCGCCAGCAGCCACCCCACACTTGGACAGAGGAGCTATGGCTACACCTTC. It codes for CASSHPTLGQRSYGYTF.

CDR3 region: CASSWNTGLSEQYF. As DNA, the CDR3 is TGCGCCAGCAGCTGGAATACGGGACTCTCGGAGCAGTACTTC. The chain employs TRBV5-1 and TRBJ2-7; tentative D call: TRBD2 (6 bases). The CDR3 spans 14 residues. With 3 bases removed from V and 7 bases from J, the gap between germline ends came to 17 bases. The germline V gene encodes CDR1 SGHRS and CDR2 YFSETQ. Together with reference TRBV5-1 and TRBJ2-7, the CDR3 gives the full variable domain: KAGVTQTPRYLIKTRGQQVTLSCSPISGHRSVSWYQQTPGQGLQFLFEYFSETQRNKGNFPGRFSGRQFSNSRSEMNVSTLELGDSALYLCASSWNTGLSEQYFGPGTRLTVT.

The CDR3 loop is CASSPYRGNYTF. The CDR3, as DNA: TGTGCCAGCTCACCATACAGGGGAAACTACACCTTC. This chain joins TRBV18 and TRBJ1-2; 7 nucleotides match TRBD1. The CDR3 has 12 amino acids. With 2 bases clipped from V and 10 bases from J, the junction kept 4 bases outside the gene matches. From germline, CDR1 is KGHSH and CDR2 LQKENI.

The chain carries TRBV28 and TRBJ1-5; 9 bases fit TRBD1. This CDR3 comprises 16 residues. Germline assignment: CDR1 MDHEN and CDR2 SYDVKM. After removal of 2 bases from V and 7 bases from J, the junction contained 9 bases not matched to a gene. The CDR3 DNA follows: TGTGCCAGCAGTTTAGGTACAGGGGGCTCAGGGCAGCCCCAGCATTTT. Amino acids: CASSLGTGGSGQPQHF.

The CDR3 reads CASSAATDSYNEQFF. The CDR3 nucleotides are TGCGCCAGCAGCGCAGCGACAGACTCCTACAATGAGCAGTTCTTC. The rearrangement links TRBV5-1 to TRBJ2-1; D may be TRBD1 (5 bases). Germline CDR1 and CDR2: SGHRS and YFSETQ. Trimming shortened V by 4 bases and J by 0 bases, and 11 bases separated the two germline ends. The CDR3 runs 15 residues.

V and J are TRBV2 and TRBJ2-1; possible D gene TRBD2, 6 bases. Trimming shortened V by 11 bases and J by 4 bases, and 18 bases separated the two germline ends. This CDR3 contains 14 residues. Germline values: CDR1 SNHLY, CDR2 FYNNEI. For the CDR3, the DNA is TGTGCCGTCCGTCGGGGGAATACTTACAATGAGCAGTTCTTC. Protein product: CAVRRGNTYNEQFF.

V usage is TRBV6-5 and J usage is TRBJ1-1; the D is unclear. V shed 6 bases and J shed 2 bases, with 10 bases lying between them. CDR3 length equals 13 residues. From germline, CDR1 is MNHEY and CDR2 SVGAGI. The CDR3 is CASSPSGNTEAFF. DNA of the CDR3: TGTGCCAGCAGCCCTAGTGGAAACACTGAAGCTTTCTTT.

This clone appeared a single time. This rearrangement joins TRBV5-6 to TRBJ1-3, with D possibly matching TRBD1 (6 bases). The CDR3 runs to 15 residues. Trimming pared 3 bases from V and 0 bases from J, leaving 10 bases between. CDR1 and CDR2 (germline): SGHDT, YYEEEE. Here the CDR3 DNA reads TGTGCCAGCAGCTGGCAGGGGACCTCTGGAAACACCATATATTTT. Its translation: CASSWQGTSGNTIYF.

The chain combines TRBV7-3 with TRBJ2-4, with D tentatively TRBD2 (5 bases). Trimming removed 5 bases from V and 4 bases from J, with 9 bases in between. The CDR3 is made up of 13 amino acids. Germline CDR1 is SGHTA and CDR2 is FQGTGA. The CDR3 protein is CASSQTNKNIQYF. In nucleotides, the CDR3 is TGTGCCAGCAGCCAGACTAATAAAAACATTCAGTACTTC.